Shown below are 22 T cell receptor beta chains from a single sample sequenced in a study of T cell responses to AZD1222 COVID-19 vaccine. Profiling relied on immunoSEQ multiplex PCR, and the TCRdb table lists in-frame clones only, not all of them. Of 110,000 or so clones listed, just over 85% were seen once; the top ten hold 2.5% to 4%. The sample was peripheral blood, taken on day 0 of AZD1222 vaccination. The receptors originated from an adult in good health.

This clone has just one count. The chain couples TRBV5-1 to TRBJ2-5; 8 nucleotides agree with TRBD2. Germline V CDR1 and CDR2: SGHRS, YFSETQ. V lost 4 bases, J lost 5 bases, and 10 bases stayed unmatched. There are 15 residues in the CDR3. CDR3 sequence reads: CASSPGGAGSETQYF. CDR3 bases: TGCGCCAGCAGCCCCGGGGGGGCCGGTAGTGAGACCCAGTACTTC. Drawing the rest from reference TRBV5-1 and TRBJ2-5, the complete variable domain is KAGVTQTPRYLIKTRGQQVTLSCSPISGHRSVSWYQQTPGQGLQFLFEYFSETQRNKGNFPGRFSGRQFSNSRSEMNVSTLELGDSALYLCASSPGGAGSETQYFGPGTRLLVL.

The chain combines TRBV5-1 with TRBJ1-5; a weak D match, TRBD1 (5 bases). Germline V lookup: CDR1 SGHRS, CDR2 YFSETQ. CDR3 length: 16 residues. V was cut by 0 bases and J by 1 base, with 11 bases left in between. CDR3 sequence reads: CASSLGAGGSNQPQHF. The CDR3 DNA is TGCGCCAGCAGCTTGGGGGCGGGGGGGAGCAATCAGCCCCAGCATTTT.

The rearrangement joins TRBV7-2 to TRBJ2-1, with a possible D match to TRBD2 (5 bases). The CDR3 totals 14 residues. Germline V gene lookup returns CDR1 SGHTA and CDR2 FQGNSA. V lost 3 bases and J 9 bases, leaving 15 bases between the germline ends. CDR3: CASSLASSFGEQFF. The CDR3 bases are TGTGCCAGCAGCTTGGCTAGCTCGTTCGGTGAGCAGTTCTTC.

V and J are TRBV6-5 and TRBJ1-1; D is perhaps TRBD1 (5 bases). Looked up from germline, CDR1 is MNHEY and CDR2 is SVGAGI. The V end lost 4 bases, the J end lost 4 bases, and 10 bases lay between the germline ends. There are 13 residues in the CDR3. CDR3 residues: CASSFRGATEAFF. The CDR3 coding sequence is TGTGCCAGCAGTTTTAGAGGGGCCACTGAAGCTTTCTTT.

This chain uses TRBV7-8 with TRBJ1-2; 9 positions match TRBD1. The J segment lost 0 bases and the V segment lost 5 bases, leaving 10 bases of the junction unmatched. The germline gives CDR1 SGHVS, CDR2 FQNEAQ. The length of the CDR3 is 17 residues. The CDR3 reads CASSGGLGQGTNYGYTF. In DNA, the CDR3 is TGTGCCAGCAGCGGGGGCTTGGGACAGGGTACTAACTATGGCTACACCTTC.

The chain employs TRBV6-2 or TRBV6-3 and TRBJ1-1; 7 bases are shared with TRBD1. The ends lost 3 bases at V and 0 bases at J; junction bases unmatched: 10. CDR3 length: 17 amino acids. Germline lookup yields CDR1 MNHEY and CDR2 SVGEGT. The CDR3 protein is CASSYTGQLIMNTEAFF. CDR3 bases: TGTGCCAGCAGTTATACGGGACAGCTCATTATGAACACTGAAGCTTTCTTT.

This chain joins TRBV6-6 and TRBJ1-1; no definite D call. CDR1 and CDR2 from the germline V gene are MNHNY and SVGAGI (reference sequence). The CDR3 totals 15 residues. Trimming left V 2 bases short and J 8 bases short, with 18 bases between. Here the CDR3 reads CASSYPEVARTEAFF. In DNA, the CDR3 is TGTGCCAGCAGTTACCCTGAGGTGGCAAGAACCGAAGCTTTCTTT.

The chain couples TRBV27 to TRBJ2-6; 10 bases agree with TRBD1. Germline CDR1 MNHEY, CDR2 SMNVEV (reference sequence). V gave up 6 bases and J gave up 0 bases; unmatched junction bases: 5. CDR3 size: 17 residues. Here the CDR3 reads CASRSGTGVSGANVLTF. CDR3 sequence (DNA): TGTGCCAGCAGATCCGGGACAGGGGTCTCTGGGGCCAACGTCCTGACTTTC.

The gene calls are TRBV6-4 and TRBJ1-6; D not certain. The CDR3 is 14 residues long. Germline values: CDR1 MRHNA, CDR2 SNTAGT. Trimming pared 2 bases from V and 10 bases from J, leaving 12 bases between. In DNA form, the CDR3 reads TGTGCCAGCAGTGACCGGGCGGGGTCCTCACCCCTCCACTTT. It codes for CASSDRAGSSPLHF.

The rearrangement joins TRBV6-1 to TRBJ2-5; 7 bases map to TRBD1. Germline V gives CDR1 MNHNS, CDR2 SASEGT. This CDR3 spans 14 amino acids. V lost 3 bases and J lost 2; bases outside the gene matches: 3. The CDR3 DNA reads TGTGCCAGCAGTGAGTGGGGACAGCAAGAGACCCAGTACTTC. Protein: CASSEWGQQETQYF.

V gene TRBV5-5 combines with J gene TRBJ2-3, with a possible D match to TRBD2 (5 bases). V was cut by 4 bases and J by 4 bases, with 22 bases left in between. This CDR3 is built from 17 residues. The germline V gene has CDR1 SGHKS and CDR2 YYEKEE (reference sequence). In nucleotides, the CDR3 is TGTGCCAGCAGCCCCAGCCTGACGGGATCCGGATCAGATACGCAGTATTTT. Translating it yields CASSPSLTGSGSDTQYF.

V gene TRBV30 combines with J gene TRBJ2-1; D ambiguous. The CDR3 is 12 amino acids. Looked up from germline, CDR1 is GTSNPN and CDR2 is SVGIG (reference sequence). Trimming removed 0 bases from V and 8 bases from J, with 8 bases in between. The CDR3 DNA follows: TGTGCCTGGAGTGTACGTGTCGATGAGCAGTTCTTC. Translating gives CAWSVRVDEQFF.

With regard to this clone: Other DNA sequences of this sample code for an identical CDR3. The CDR3 loop is CASSGTGGTDTQYF. CDR3 sequence (DNA): TGTGCCAGCAGCGGTACGGGGGGCACAGATACGCAGTATTTT. The V and J genes are TRBV7-3 and TRBJ2-3; TRBD2 is a possible D gene (6 bases). V was trimmed by 5 bases and J by 1 base, leaving 10 bases between them. Germline V gene lookup returns CDR1 SGHTA and CDR2 FQGTGA. The CDR3 is 14 amino acids.

The chain carries TRBV6-5 and TRBJ2-7; D tentatively fits TRBD1 or TRBD2 (5 bases each). V was clipped by 0 bases and J by 2 bases, with 14 bases between them. Germline V gene lookup returns CDR1 MNHEY and CDR2 SVGAGI. The length of the CDR3 is 16 residues. The DNA for the CDR3 is TGTGCCAGCAGTTACTCTCCCGGGACCGGGCCCTACGAGCAGTACTTC. This gives the protein CASSYSPGTGPYEQYF.

This sequence joins TRBV5-4 and TRBJ1-2; D is uncertain. Trimming shortened V by 4 bases and J by 5 bases, and 18 bases separated the two germline ends. This CDR3 has 15 amino acids. Germline CDR1 is SGHNT and CDR2 is YYREEE (reference sequence). The DNA of the CDR3 is TGTGCCAGCAGCACTAAGGACGGAGGTTCGTATGGCTACACCTTC. Protein sequence: CASSTKDGGSYGYTF.

This clone came up once. The chain combines TRBV6-5 with TRBJ1-5; 7 bases agree with TRBD1. The germline gives CDR1 MNHEY, CDR2 SVGAGI. This CDR3 has 15 amino acids. Trimming cost V 4 bases and J 4 bases; bases outside gene matches: 7. The CDR3 sequence is CASSSGRQGNQPQHF. The CDR3 coding sequence is TGTGCCAGCAGTTCTGGTCGACAGGGTAATCAGCCCCAGCATTTT.

The V and J genes are TRBV5-4 and TRBJ1-1, with TRBD1 matching over 8 bases. This CDR3 is 13 amino acids long. In germline, CDR1 is SGHNT, CDR2 YYREEE (reference sequence). J was trimmed by 10 bases and V by 2 bases; bases with no gene match: 7. The CDR3 DNA is TGTGCCAGCAGCTTAGGACAGGGTATTCGAGCTTTCTTT. This sequence encodes CASSLGQGIRAFF. Combining the CDR3 with reference TRBV5-4 and TRBJ1-1 gives the whole variable domain ETGVTQSPTHLIKTRGQQVTLRCSSQSGHNTVSWYQQALGQGPQFIFQYYREEENGRGNFPPRFSGLQFPNYSSELNVNALELDDSALYLCASSLGQGIRAFFGQGTRLTVV.

This clone was seen many times. The chain uses TRBV7-9 and TRBJ2-1; D remains unclear. This CDR3 contains 15 residues. The germline gives CDR1 SEHNR, CDR2 FQNEAQ (reference sequence). The V and J ends lost 5 bases and 8 bases respectively, with 19 bases between them. The CDR3 here is CASSPKLRISDEQFF. The CDR3 DNA sequence: TGTGCCAGCAGCCCTAAGCTGAGGATCAGCGATGAGCAGTTCTTC.

This chain links TRBV6-5 with TRBJ2-1; the D is unclear. The V end was cut by 8 bases, the J end by 1 base, with 12 bases between. CDR1 and CDR2 from the germline V gene are MNHEY and SVGAGI. This CDR3 region has 14 residues. The CDR3 here is CASGDVGSYNEQFF. The CDR3 DNA follows: TGTGCCAGCGGCGATGTCGGGTCCTACAATGAGCAGTTCTTC.

The chain is built from TRBV6-2 or TRBV6-3 and TRBJ1-2; no firm D call. V gave up 4 bases and J gave up 7 bases, with 10 bases separating them. Germline CDR1 reads MNHEY; CDR2 reads SVGEGT. This CDR3 has 12 residues. CDR3 DNA: TGTGCCAGCAGTTCGGGGTCGCGTGGCTACACCTTC. Its protein product is CASSSGSRGYTF.

V gene TRBV19 combines with J gene TRBJ1-4; D not certain. Trimming stripped 3 bases from V and 1 base from J, with 15 bases between. The CDR3 length is 17 residues. Germline CDR1 reads LNHDA; CDR2 reads SQIVND (reference sequence). CDR3 coding DNA: TGTGCCAGTAGTATCGGCCGCAACCCTAAAACTAATGAAAAACTGTTTTTT. Residues: CASSIGRNPKTNEKLFF.

This chain uses TRBV24-1 with TRBJ2-7; D unclear. V was clipped by 8 bases and J by 2 bases, with 15 bases between them. This CDR3 is 14 amino acids long. Germline V gene data show CDR1 as KGHDR and CDR2 as SFDVKD. The CDR3, as DNA: TGTGCCACCATTTTCCTGGCAAACCCCTACGAGCAGTACTTC. Translated: CATIFLANPYEQYF.